The source of this T cell receptor (beta chain) is a study of memory CD8 T cells in hepatitis C reinfection. Overall study: Between 3 and 8 weeks after reinfection detection, peak samples were drawn.

TCRdb keeps only in-frame clones here, not all; method: immunoSEQ multiplex PCR. The sample holds about 47,000 clones, roughly 90% seen once. Time point: peak reinfection, 3 to 8 weeks after reinfection detection. No in vitro expansion preceded TCR sequencing of the sorted cells. A couple of donors provided sorted CD3+ CD8+ CD45RO- naive CD8 T cells at all three reinfection time points. Trimming removed 1 base from V and 4 bases from J; junction bases left unmatched: 12. There are 17 residues in the CDR3. Germline CDR1 is SGHTA and CDR2 is FQGNSA. This clonotype was obtained from a man between 18 and 29 years old with hepatitis C virus infection. Sequenced material: naive CD8+ T cells sorted from blood. The chain employs TRBV7-2 and TRBJ1-2; 7 bases line up with TRBD1. The DNA of the CDR3 is TGTGCCAGCAGCTTAGACTATGGACAGGTGATCTTCTATGGCTACACCTTC. Translation: CASSLDYGQVIFYGYTF.